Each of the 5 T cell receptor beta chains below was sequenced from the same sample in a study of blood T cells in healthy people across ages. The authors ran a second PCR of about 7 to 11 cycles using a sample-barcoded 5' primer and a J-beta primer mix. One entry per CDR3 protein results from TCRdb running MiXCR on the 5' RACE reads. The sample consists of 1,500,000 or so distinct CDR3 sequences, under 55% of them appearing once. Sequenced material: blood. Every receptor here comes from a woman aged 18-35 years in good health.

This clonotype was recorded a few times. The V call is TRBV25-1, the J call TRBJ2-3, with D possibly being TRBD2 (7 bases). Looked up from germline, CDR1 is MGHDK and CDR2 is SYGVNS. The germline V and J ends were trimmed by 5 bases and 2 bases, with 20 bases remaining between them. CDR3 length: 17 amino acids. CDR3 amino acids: CASSRQGGALYTDTQYF. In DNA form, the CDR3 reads TGTGCCAGCAGTCGCCAAGGGGGGGCCCTATACACAGATACGCAGTATTTT.

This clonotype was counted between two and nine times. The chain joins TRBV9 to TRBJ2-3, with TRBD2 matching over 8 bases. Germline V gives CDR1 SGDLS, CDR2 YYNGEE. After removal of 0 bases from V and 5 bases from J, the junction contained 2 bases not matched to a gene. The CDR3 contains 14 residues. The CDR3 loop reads CASSVAGGKDTQYF. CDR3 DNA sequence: TGTGCCAGCAGCGTAGCGGGGGGGAAAGATACGCAGTATTTT.

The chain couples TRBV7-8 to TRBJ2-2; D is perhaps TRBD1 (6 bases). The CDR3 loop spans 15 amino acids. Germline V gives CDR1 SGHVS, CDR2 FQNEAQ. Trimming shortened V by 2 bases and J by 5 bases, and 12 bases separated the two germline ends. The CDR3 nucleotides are TGTGCCAGCAGCTTAACTCAGGGGCGGACCGGGGAGCTGTTTTTT. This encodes CASSLTQGRTGELFF.

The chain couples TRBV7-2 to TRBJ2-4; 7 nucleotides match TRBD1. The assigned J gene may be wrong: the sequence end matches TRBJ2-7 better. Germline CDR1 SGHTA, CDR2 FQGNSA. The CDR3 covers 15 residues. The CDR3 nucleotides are TGTGCCAGCAGCGGACAGGTCCACCGGGGCTACGAGCAGTACTTC. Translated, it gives CASSGQVHRGYEQYF.

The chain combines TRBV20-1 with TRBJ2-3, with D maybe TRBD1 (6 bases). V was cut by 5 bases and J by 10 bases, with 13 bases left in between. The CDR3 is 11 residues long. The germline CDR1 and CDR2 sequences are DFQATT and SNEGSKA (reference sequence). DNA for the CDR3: TGCAGTGCTGGGGGCAATAGTGCGCAGTATTTT. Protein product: CSAGGNSAQYF.